A single sample gave rise to the 23 T cell receptor beta chains below, sequenced in a study of pediatric ulcerative colitis. Clones were read by immunoSEQ multiplex PCR, and TCRdb kept only the in-frame ones, dropping some. The sample carries approximately 37,000 clones, roughly 70% recorded once. One to two pinch biopsies were taken from the rectum during colonoscopy. The sample consisted of gut tissue. The receptors here all came from a boy aged 5-17 years with severe ulcerative colitis.

The V gene is TRBV4-2, the J gene TRBJ2-5; perhaps TRBD1 as D (6 bases). CDR3 size: 13 residues. Germline values: CDR1 LGHNA, CDR2 YNFKEQ. Trimming removed 1 base at V and 5 bases at J, with 8 bases between. The CDR3: CASSQGGRETQYF. In nucleotides, the CDR3 is TGTGCCAGCAGCCAAGGGGGGCGGGAGACCCAGTACTTC.

The J gene is TRBJ1-3, the V gene TRBV11-2; D is undetermined. There are 14 residues in the CDR3. Deletions cut 3 bases from V and 1 base from J, with 7 bases between. From germline, CDR1 is SGHAT and CDR2 FQNNGV. The CDR3 bases are TGTGCCAGCAGCTTGACTGATTCTGGAAACACCATATATTTT. It is translated as CASSLTDSGNTIYF.

V is TRBV30 and J is TRBJ2-5, with 9 bases aligning to TRBD2. The CDR3 loop spans 16 amino acids. With V trimmed by 0 bases and J by 4 bases, 9 bases remained unmatched. Per germline, CDR1 GTSNPN and CDR2 SVGIG (reference sequence). As DNA, the CDR3 is TGTGCCTGGAGTGTACAGGCGGGGGGGCCAGGAGAGACCCAGTACTTC. Translation gives CAWSVQAGGPGETQYF.

The chain is built from TRBV2 and TRBJ2-3; 10 positions match TRBD2. The CDR3 length is 19 residues. The germline CDR1 and CDR2 sequences are SNHLY and FYNNEI. V trimming: 6 bases; J trimming: 2 bases; junction bases outside the gene matches: 17. This CDR3 reads CASRAGLAFLASSTDTQYF. For the CDR3, the DNA is TGTGCCAGCAGAGCGGGACTAGCGTTCCTCGCCTCATCCACAGATACGCAGTATTTT.

V gene TRBV6-6 combines with J gene TRBJ2-1, with no clear D. Per the germline V gene, CDR1 is MNHNY and CDR2 is SVGAGI (reference sequence). Trimming took off 1 base at V and 7 bases at J, with 8 bases between the two ends. The CDR3 sequence is 13 residues long. The DNA of the CDR3 is TGTGCCAGCAGTTACTGGGTTGGTAATGAGCAGTTCTTC. Translated, it gives CASSYWVGNEQFF.

The J gene is TRBJ1-4, the V gene TRBV4-1, with D hard to call. Per the germline V gene, CDR1 is MGHRA and CDR2 is YSYEKL. The CDR3 loop spans 16 amino acids. V was shortened by 1 base and J by 0 bases, with 9 bases between the two germline ends. DNA of the CDR3: TGCGCCAGCAGCCAAGTTCGGACTGCAACTAATGAAAAACTGTTTTTT. Translating it yields CASSQVRTATNEKLFF.

The rearrangement uses TRBV28 and TRBJ2-7, with unresolved D. CDR1 and CDR2 from the germline V gene are MDHEN and SYDVKM. The germline V and J ends were trimmed by 10 bases and 5 bases, with 18 bases remaining between them. The length of the CDR3 is 13 residues. The CDR3 here is CATYLRVGDEQYF. The CDR3 coding sequence is TGTGCCACCTATTTAAGGGTTGGTGACGAGCAGTACTTC.

This clone was detected a few times. The chain couples TRBV11-2 to TRBJ1-2; possible D gene TRBD1, 5 bases. This CDR3 region has 14 residues. V was shortened by 4 bases and J by 4 bases, with 13 bases between the two germline ends. Germline CDR1 reads SGHAT; CDR2 reads FQNNGV. CDR3 nucleotides: TGTGCCAGCAGCTCTGGGACCCAAAGCTATGGCTACACCTTC. The encoded protein is CASSSGTQSYGYTF. The full variable domain, with the rest looked up from reference TRBV11-2 and TRBJ1-2, is EAGVAQSPRYKIIEKRQSVAFWCNPISGHATLYWYQQILGQGPKLLIQFQNNGVVDDSQLPKDRFSAERLKGVDSTLKIQPAKLEDSAVYLCASSSGTQSYGYTFGSGTRLTVV.

This clone occurred once. The J gene is TRBJ2-7, the V gene TRBV6-1, with a tentative D call TRBD2 (6 bases). V was trimmed by 1 base and J by 2 bases, leaving 12 bases between them. CDR1 MNHNS and CDR2 SASEGT come from the germline V gene. The CDR3 spans 15 residues. CDR3 in DNA: TGTGCCAGCAGTGAAGACGGGGACTCCCCCTACGAGCAGTACTTC. Amino acids: CASSEDGDSPYEQYF.

The chain employs TRBV18 and TRBJ1-6; the D is unclear. This CDR3 spans 16 amino acids. The germline V gene has CDR1 KGHSH and CDR2 LQKENI. Trimming left V 2 bases short and J 10 bases short, with 18 bases between. The CDR3 DNA reads TGTGCCAGCTCACCAGAGTCCCGGGCCCACACCTCACCCCTCCACTTT. This encodes CASSPESRAHTSPLHF.

The chain couples TRBV27 to TRBJ2-3, with TRBD2 matching over 7 bases. CDR1 is MNHEY, CDR2 SMNVEV, per germline (reference sequence). CDR3 size: 14 residues. V lost 3 bases, J lost 3 bases, and 3 bases stayed unmatched. DNA of the CDR3: TGTGCCAGCAGTTTCCAGCGGGGAACAGATACGCAGTATTTT. Translating it yields CASSFQRGTDTQYF.

The CDR3: CASSPRGISAEAFF. CDR3 nucleotide sequence: TGTGCCAGCTCACCAAGGGGGATCAGCGCTGAAGCTTTCTTT. The chain has TRBV18 and TRBJ1-1, with D perhaps TRBD1 (6 bases). V was trimmed by 2 bases and J by 6 bases, leaving 13 bases between them. The germline V gene has CDR1 KGHSH and CDR2 LQKENI. The CDR3 spans 14 residues. Full variable domain (remainder filled in from reference TRBV18 and TRBJ1-1): NAGVMQNPRHLVRRRGQEARLRCSPMKGHSHVYWYRQLPEEGLKFMVYLQKENIIDESGMPKERFSAEFPKEGPSILRIQQVVRGDSAAYFCASSPRGISAEAFFGQGTRLTVV.

The chain carries TRBV29-1 and TRBJ1-1, with a possible D match to TRBD1 (5 bases). Trimming stripped 1 base from V and 8 bases from J, with 14 bases between. CDR3 size: 13 residues. Germline V gene sequence: CDR1 SQVTM, CDR2 ANQGSEA. CDR3 nucleotides: TGCAGCGTTGAAGTAGAGGACAACGCGGAAGCTTTCTTT. It encodes CSVEVEDNAEAFF.

This chain connects TRBV30 to TRBJ2-3, with 9 nucleotides matching TRBD2. Per the germline V gene, CDR1 is GTSNPN and CDR2 is SVGIG (reference sequence). The CDR3 runs 14 residues. Unmatched junction bases numbered 9, after V lost 2 bases and J lost 9 bases. The CDR3 is CAWSPGLAGSTQYF. As DNA, the CDR3 is TGTGCCTGGAGTCCGGGACTAGCAGGTTCCACGCAGTATTTT.

The CDR3 reads CASSWTDGNEQFF. CDR3 sequence (DNA): TGCGCCAGCAGCTGGACAGATGGGAATGAGCAGTTCTTC. This chain links TRBV5-1 with TRBJ2-1; maybe TRBD1 (6 bases). V was clipped by 3 bases and J by 7 bases, with 11 bases between them. In germline, CDR1 is SGHRS, CDR2 YFSETQ. The CDR3 is 13 residues long.

The rearrangement uses TRBV28 and TRBJ2-6; the D gene is possibly TRBD1 (6 bases). Trimming removed 4 bases at V and 0 bases at J, with 16 bases between. There are 18 residues in the CDR3. Germline CDR1 MDHEN, CDR2 SYDVKM. The CDR3 spells CASSSPTGLFSGANVLTF. The CDR3 nucleotides are TGTGCCAGCAGTTCCCCGACAGGCCTCTTCTCTGGGGCCAACGTCCTGACTTTC.

This clone was detected only a few times. The chain joins TRBV5-4 to TRBJ2-2, with 9 nucleotides matching TRBD1. In germline, CDR1 is SGHNT, CDR2 YYREEE (reference sequence). V was pared by 0 bases and J by 5 bases, with 5 bases of the junction left unmatched. This CDR3 spans 16 amino acids. CDR3 region: CASSLAGTGRTGELFF. CDR3 DNA sequence: TGTGCCAGCAGCTTGGCCGGGACAGGGCGGACCGGGGAGCTGTTTTTT.

V usage is TRBV20-1 and J usage is TRBJ1-1; no definite D call. The germline V gene encodes CDR1 DFQATT and CDR2 SNEGSKA (reference sequence). Trimming took off 8 bases at V and 5 bases at J, with 12 bases between the two ends. The CDR3 runs to 11 residues. The CDR3 sequence: CSTQTLTEAFF. The CDR3 DNA reads TGCAGTACACAGACCCTAACTGAAGCTTTCTTT.

The chain couples TRBV5-6 to TRBJ1-2; D may be TRBD1 (6 bases). The CDR3 runs 16 residues. The V gene's germline CDR1 is SGHDT and CDR2 YYEEEE. With 1 base removed from V and 6 bases from J, the gap between germline ends came to 19 bases. This CDR3 reads CASSLNRDTVSNGYTF. DNA of the CDR3: TGTGCCAGCAGCTTGAACCGGGACACCGTCTCCAATGGCTACACCTTC.

CDR3 sequence reads: CASSIGGNTEAFF. As DNA, the CDR3 is TGTGCCAGTAGTATAGGGGGGAACACTGAAGCTTTCTTT. The V gene is TRBV19, the J gene TRBJ1-1; D call uncertain. Trimming took off 1 base at V and 1 base at J, with 4 bases between the two ends. Germline CDR1 and CDR2: LNHDA and SQIVND (reference sequence). The CDR3 runs to 13 residues.

This clone is a singleton in its sample. The genes are TRBV5-4 and TRBJ2-7; the D is unclear. V gave up 3 bases and J gave up 0 bases, with 4 bases separating them. CDR1 is SGHNT, CDR2 YYREEE, per germline (reference sequence). The CDR3 runs to 12 residues. The CDR3 nucleotides read TGTGCCAGCAGCTCCAGCTCCTACGAGCAGTACTTC. This translates into CASSSSSYEQYF.

The chain carries TRBV29-1 and TRBJ2-7, with D possibly being TRBD1 (5 bases). Looked up from germline, CDR1 is SQVTM and CDR2 is ANQGSEA. The CDR3 is 12 amino acids. The V and J ends lost 4 bases and 2 bases respectively, with 9 bases between them. CDR3 in DNA: TGCAGCGTTGTACAGGCCGCCTACGAGCAGTACTTC. This sequence encodes CSVVQAAYEQYF.

V gene TRBV29-1 combines with J gene TRBJ2-2; D might be TRBD2 (5 bases). Trimming stripped 6 bases from V and 0 bases from J, with 14 bases between. CDR1 SQVTM and CDR2 ANQGSEA come from the germline V gene. CDR3 length: 15 amino acids. The CDR3: CSVVDGLANTGELFF. The DNA of the CDR3 is TGCAGCGTAGTAGACGGACTCGCGAACACCGGGGAGCTGTTTTTT.